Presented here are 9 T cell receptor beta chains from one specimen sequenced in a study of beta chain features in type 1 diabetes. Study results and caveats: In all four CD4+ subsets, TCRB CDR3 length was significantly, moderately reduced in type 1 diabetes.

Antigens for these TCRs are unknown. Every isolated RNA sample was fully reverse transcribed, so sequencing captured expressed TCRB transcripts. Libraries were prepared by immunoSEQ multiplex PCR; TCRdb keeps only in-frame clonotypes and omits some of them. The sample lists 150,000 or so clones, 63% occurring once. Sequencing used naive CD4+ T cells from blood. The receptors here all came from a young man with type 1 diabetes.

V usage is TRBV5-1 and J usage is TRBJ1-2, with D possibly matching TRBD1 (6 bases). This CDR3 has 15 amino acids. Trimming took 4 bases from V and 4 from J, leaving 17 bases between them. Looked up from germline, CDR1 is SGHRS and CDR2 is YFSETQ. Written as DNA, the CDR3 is TGCGCCAGCAGCCTGATCGGGGGCAGCGGCTATGGCTACACCTTC. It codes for CASSLIGGSGYGYTF.

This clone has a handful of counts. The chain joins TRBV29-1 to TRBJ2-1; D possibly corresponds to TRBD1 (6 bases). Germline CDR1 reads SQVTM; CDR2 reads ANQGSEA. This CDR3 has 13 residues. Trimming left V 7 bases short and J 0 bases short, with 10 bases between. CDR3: CSGDTSSYNEQFF. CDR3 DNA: TGCAGCGGGGACACGAGCTCCTACAATGAGCAGTTCTTC.

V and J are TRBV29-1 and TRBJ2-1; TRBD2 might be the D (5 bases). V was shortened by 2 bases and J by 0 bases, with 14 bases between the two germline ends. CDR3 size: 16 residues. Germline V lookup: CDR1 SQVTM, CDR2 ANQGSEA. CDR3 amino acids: CSVESGTGDSYNEQFF. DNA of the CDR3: TGCAGCGTTGAATCGGGAACCGGAGACTCCTACAATGAGCAGTTCTTC.

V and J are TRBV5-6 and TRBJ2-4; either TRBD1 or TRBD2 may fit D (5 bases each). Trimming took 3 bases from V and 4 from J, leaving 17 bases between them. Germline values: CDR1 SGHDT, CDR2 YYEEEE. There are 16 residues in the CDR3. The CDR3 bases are TGTGCCAGCAGCTCAATCGCCCGGGACCTAAAAAACATTCAGTACTTC. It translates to CASSSIARDLKNIQYF.

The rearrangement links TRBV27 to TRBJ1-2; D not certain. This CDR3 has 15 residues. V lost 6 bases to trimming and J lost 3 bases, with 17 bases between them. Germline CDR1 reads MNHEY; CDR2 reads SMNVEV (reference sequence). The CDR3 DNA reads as TGTGCCAGCAGAGACCCTCGCGGGAACTACTATGGCTACACCTTC. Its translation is CASRDPRGNYYGYTF.

CDR3 region: CASVRQQKDTQYF. CDR3 coding DNA: TGTGCCAGCGTGAGGCAGCAGAAGGATACGCAGTATTTT. This chain joins TRBV7-8 and TRBJ2-3; no definite D call. Trimming stripped 8 bases from V and 6 bases from J, with 15 bases between. CDR1 is SGHVS and CDR2 is FQNEAQ in the germline V gene. The CDR3 sequence is 13 residues long.

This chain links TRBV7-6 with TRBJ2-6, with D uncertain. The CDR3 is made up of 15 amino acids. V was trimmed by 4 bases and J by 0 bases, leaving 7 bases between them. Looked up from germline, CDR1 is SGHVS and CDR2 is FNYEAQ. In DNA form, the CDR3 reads TGTGCCAGCAGCTCAGGAAGCTCTGGGGCCAACGTCCTGACTTTC. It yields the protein CASSSGSSGANVLTF.

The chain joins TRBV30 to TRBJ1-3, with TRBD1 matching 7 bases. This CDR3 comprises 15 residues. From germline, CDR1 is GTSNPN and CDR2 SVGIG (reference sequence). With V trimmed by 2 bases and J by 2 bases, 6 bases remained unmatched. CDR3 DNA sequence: TGTGCCTGGAGTACCGGGACAGCCGCTGGAAACACCATATATTTT. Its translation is CAWSTGTAAGNTIYF.

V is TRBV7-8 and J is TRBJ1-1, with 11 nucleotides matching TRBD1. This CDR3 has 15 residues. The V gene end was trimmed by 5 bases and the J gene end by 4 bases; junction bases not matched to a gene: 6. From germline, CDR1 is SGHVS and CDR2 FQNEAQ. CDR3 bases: TGTGCCAGCAGCCCGCGGACAGGGGGCGGCACTGAAGCTTTCTTT. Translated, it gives CASSPRTGGGTEAFF. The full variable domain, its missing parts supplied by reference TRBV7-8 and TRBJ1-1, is GAGVSQSPRYKVAKRGQDVALRCDPISGHVSLFWYQQALGQGPEFLTYFQNEAQLDKSGLPSDRFFAERPEGSVSTLKIQRTQQEDSAVYLCASSPRTGGGTEAFFGQGTRLTVV.